A single sample gave rise to the 17 T cell receptor beta chains below, sequenced in a study of shared clonotypes between healthy human individuals. Profiled with immunoSEQ multiplex PCR; TCRdb holds only in-frame clones, not every one. The table records over 2 million clones, 90% to 95% of them present only once. Sequences were obtained from naive CD4+ T cells sorted from blood. Stated subset: CD45RA+ positively selected. Every receptor here comes from a man aged 18-30 years in good health.

The chain uses TRBV5-1 and TRBJ2-2; 12 bases are shared with TRBD2. V lost 3 bases, J lost 5 bases, and 8 bases stayed unmatched. CDR1 SGHRS and CDR2 YFSETQ come from the germline V gene. The CDR3 has 17 residues. As DNA, the CDR3 is TGCGCCAGCAGCTCCTCCCTAGCGGGAGGGTGGACCGGGGAGCTGTTTTTT. Protein product: CASSSSLAGGWTGELFF.

As to this clone: The sample carries other DNA sequences with the same CDR3. The genes are TRBV13 and TRBJ2-3, with TRBD2 identical over 10 bases. Germline CDR1 reads PRHDT; CDR2 reads FYEKMQ (reference sequence). The ends lost 0 bases at V and 3 bases at J; junction bases unmatched: 0. The CDR3 length is 15 residues. The CDR3: CASSLGAGGTDTQYF. Here the CDR3 DNA reads TGTGCCAGCAGCTTAGGAGCGGGGGGGACAGATACGCAGTATTTT.

The CDR3 coding sequence is TGTGCCAGCAGCCCTCGTTACGAGCAGTACTTC. Residues: CASSPRYEQYF. The chain carries TRBV11-3 and TRBJ2-7, with D hard to call. This CDR3 is 11 amino acids long. V was shortened by 5 bases and J by 4 bases, with 6 bases between the two germline ends. Germline V gives CDR1 SGHNT, CDR2 YENEEA.

This clone appeared once. The chain employs TRBV6-1 and TRBJ2-5, with TRBD1 identical over 7 bases. CDR1 and CDR2 (germline): MNHNS, SASEGT. Trimming took 4 bases from V and 2 from J; bases not matched to a gene: 4. CDR3 length equals 14 residues. CDR3 loop: CASSANRGQETQYF. In DNA form, the CDR3 reads TGTGCCAGCAGTGCAAACAGGGGACAAGAGACCCAGTACTTC.

The V gene is TRBV30, the J gene TRBJ2-1; a possible D gene is TRBD2 (5 bases). The CDR3 is 14 residues long. CDR1 is GTSNPN, CDR2 SVGIG, per germline (reference sequence). The V and J ends lost 1 base and 4 bases respectively, with 11 bases between them. Written as DNA, the CDR3 is TGTGCCTGGAGTGGACGGGAAGGGTACAATGAGCAGTTCTTC. This codes for CAWSGREGYNEQFF.

This chain links TRBV19 with TRBJ1-5; D is possibly TRBD1 (5 bases). The length of the CDR3 is 13 residues. V lost 6 bases and J 2 bases, leaving 8 bases between the germline ends. Germline values: CDR1 LNHDA, CDR2 SQIVND (reference sequence). The CDR3 nucleotides are TGTGCCAGTAGCCGGGACGGCAATCAGCCCCAGCATTTT. It translates to CASSRDGNQPQHF.

CDR3 sequence reads: CASSARPDTQYF. CDR3 sequence (DNA): TGTGCCAGTAGTGCCCGGCCGGATACGCAGTATTTT. The rearrangement joins TRBV19 to TRBJ2-3; D unresolved. CDR3 length: 12 amino acids. V was pared by 5 bases and J by 6 bases, with 9 bases between. Germline assignment: CDR1 LNHDA and CDR2 SQIVND (reference sequence).

The chain is built from TRBV10-3 and TRBJ2-6, with TRBD1 matching 7 bases. CDR1 is ENHRY, CDR2 SYGVKD, per germline. Unmatched junction bases numbered 13, after V lost 10 bases and J lost 4 bases. This CDR3 has 16 residues. The CDR3 loop is CATSTGYTSGANVLTF. The CDR3 DNA follows: TGTGCCACCTCGACAGGGTACACGTCAGGGGCCAACGTCCTGACTTTC.

The V and J genes are TRBV29-1 and TRBJ1-3; 7 bases are a match to TRBD1. The CDR3 covers 12 residues. Germline CDR1 reads SQVTM; CDR2 reads ANQGSEA. J lost 1 base, V lost 7 bases, and 1 base had no gene match. CDR3: CSAGQSGNTIYF. DNA of the CDR3: TGCAGCGCGGGACAGTCTGGAAACACCATATATTTT.

The rearrangement joins TRBV5-1 to TRBJ2-3; 7 bases line up with TRBD1. Trimming took 4 bases from V and 2 from J; bases not matched to a gene: 7. The CDR3 contains 15 residues. From germline, CDR1 is SGHRS and CDR2 YFSETQ. The CDR3 is CASSPGQIPTDTQYF. The CDR3 DNA reads TGCGCCAGCAGCCCGGGACAGATCCCCACAGATACGCAGTATTTT.

The chain carries TRBV5-6 and TRBJ2-5; 7 bases agree with TRBD2. CDR1 is SGHDT, CDR2 YYEEEE, per germline. V dropped 0 bases and J dropped 2; count of bases not matched to a gene: 4. The CDR3 covers 15 residues. DNA of the CDR3: TGTGCCAGCAGCTTGGCGGGACTACCACAAGAGACCCAGTACTTC. Amino acid sequence: CASSLAGLPQETQYF.

The chain couples TRBV4-1 to TRBJ2-5, with 9 positions matching TRBD1. The CDR3 loop spans 17 amino acids. V was pared by 0 bases and J by 5 bases, with 10 bases of the junction left unmatched. Looked up from germline, CDR1 is MGHRA and CDR2 is YSYEKL. CDR3 in DNA: TGCGCCAGCAGCCAAGATCAGGGACAGGGCTCCTGGGAGACCCAGTACTTC. Translation gives CASSQDQGQGSWETQYF.

This chain uses TRBV9 with TRBJ1-2; no definite D call. V lost 3 bases, J lost 8 bases, and 17 bases lay in between. Germline CDR1 reads SGDLS; CDR2 reads YYNGEE. The CDR3 length is 14 residues. CDR3 DNA: TGTGCCAGCAGCGGTGGGCCAGAGAGGGAAGGCTACACCTTC. The encoded protein is CASSGGPEREGYTF. Complete variable domain (other parts from reference TRBV9 and TRBJ1-2): DSGVTQTPKHLITATGQRVTLRCSPRSGDLSVYWYQQSLDQGLQFLIQYYNGEERAKGNILERFSAQQFPDLHSELNLSSLELGDSALYFCASSGGPEREGYTFGSGTRLTVV.

This sequence joins TRBV2 and TRBJ1-5; D uncertain. The germline V and J ends were trimmed by 3 bases and 0 bases, with 3 bases remaining between them. CDR1 SNHLY and CDR2 FYNNEI come from the germline V gene. This CDR3 contains 13 residues. CDR3 nucleotides: TGTGCCAGCAGTGATAATAGCAATCAGCCCCAGCATTTT. It specifies CASSDNSNQPQHF.

The CDR3 bases are TGTGCCAGGGGTCCGGGGGGCTCCGCAGATACGCAGTATTTT. This gives the protein CARGPGGSADTQYF. The V and J genes are TRBV2 and TRBJ2-3; a weak D match, TRBD2 (7 bases). The germline CDR1 and CDR2 sequences are SNHLY and FYNNEI. V dropped 9 bases and J dropped 4 bases, with 17 bases sitting between them. The CDR3 covers 14 residues.

V gene TRBV5-8 combines with J gene TRBJ1-2; the D is unclear. The CDR3 extends over 15 amino acids. Per germline, CDR1 SGHTS and CDR2 YDEGEE. Trimming left V 0 bases short and J 4 bases short, with 13 bases between. The CDR3 region has the DNA TGTGCCAGCAGCTTGGGTGGGGTTCCTAGCTATGGCTACACCTTC. Amino acids: CASSLGGVPSYGYTF.

The chain combines TRBV4-2 with TRBJ2-3; TRBD2 agrees at 7 bases. Germline-derived CDR1 and CDR2 are LGHNA and YNFKEQ. The CDR3 runs to 14 residues. Trimming removed 4 bases from V and 1 base from J; junction bases left unmatched: 2. CDR3 amino acids: CASSPSGGTDTQYF. The CDR3 DNA sequence: TGTGCCAGCAGCCCGAGCGGGGGCACAGATACGCAGTATTTT.